This T cell receptor (beta chain) was captured in a study of blood T cells in healthy people across ages. Primers used in a second PCR of roughly 6 to 11 cycles were a sample-barcoded 5' primer and a J-beta primer mix. A template-switch adaptor with 12 random nucleotides tagged each cDNA molecule. A single record per CDR3 protein comes from TCRdb applying MiXCR to the 5' RACE reads. This sample carries about 1.6 million distinct CDR3 sequences, roughly 32% of them seen once, and the ten largest clones take about 10%. Germline assignment: CDR1 KGHSH and CDR2 LQKENI. This CDR3 is 14 amino acids long. J lost 7 bases, V lost 3 bases, and 4 bases had no gene match.

This TCR was recovered from a woman aged 25-40 years in good health. This chain links TRBV18 with TRBJ2-7; TRBD1 matches 12 bases. The specimen sequenced was blood. The CDR3 spells CASSPRDRGQEQYF. The CDR3 DNA is TGTGCCAGCTCACCTAGGGACAGGGGGCAGGAGCAGTACTTC.